The 28 T cell receptor beta chains below come from one sample, sequenced in a study of siplizumab effects on memory and regulatory T cells (dated by TCRdb to about 2019). Library method: the immunoSEQ multiplex PCR assay. TCRdb re-hosts the immuneACCESS table, in-frame sequences only. Its copies lack some clones; in the studies checked, an unresolved V gene accounts for under half of them, and the cause for the rest is not known. Present in this sample are 100,000 or so clones, roughly 91% of which were seen just once. The ten largest clones represent about 0.32% of the sample. Sequenced input: CD4+ T cells sorted from blood. These receptors were collected from a human donor in good health.

V gene TRBV27 combines with J gene TRBJ2-4, with D perhaps assigned TRBD1 or TRBD2 (5 bases each). The CDR3 is 15 residues long. Per germline, CDR1 MNHEY and CDR2 SMNVEV (reference sequence). The germline V and J ends were trimmed by 2 bases and 7 bases, with 15 bases remaining between them. The CDR3 DNA is TGTGCCAGCAGTTTAGTCGGCCAGGGAGAGAACATTCAGTACTTC. Amino acid sequence: CASSLVGQGENIQYF.

The gene calls are TRBV6-1 and TRBJ1-2; D not resolved. V lost 5 bases to trimming and J lost 4 bases, with 14 bases between them. CDR1 and CDR2 from the germline V gene are MNHNS and SASEGT. The CDR3 contains 14 residues. The CDR3 here is CASSKQTNIYGYTF. In DNA, the CDR3 is TGTGCCAGCAGTAAACAGACAAATATCTATGGCTACACCTTC.

This chain joins TRBV6-6 and TRBJ1-4; no firm D call. The CDR3 extends over 12 amino acids. Trimming took 5 bases from V and 8 from J, leaving 9 bases between them. Germline V lookup: CDR1 MNHNY, CDR2 SVGAGI (reference sequence). CDR3 in amino acids: CASSVSGEKLFF. The DNA for the CDR3 is TGTGCCAGCAGTGTATCTGGGGAAAAACTGTTTTTT.

The chain links TRBV7-2 to TRBJ2-1; TRBD2 is a possible D gene (6 bases). The germline V and J ends were trimmed by 5 bases and 4 bases, with 18 bases remaining between them. The CDR3 is 16 residues long. Germline CDR1 SGHTA, CDR2 FQGNSA. CDR3 DNA: TGTGCCAGCAGCCGCTTTGGAATAGCGGAATACAATGAGCAGTTCTTC. It codes for CASSRFGIAEYNEQFF.

This sequence joins TRBV5-1 and TRBJ2-1, with D unresolved. V gave up 0 bases and J gave up 0 bases, with 7 bases separating them. This CDR3 region has 15 residues. Germline V gives CDR1 SGHRS, CDR2 YFSETQ. CDR3 sequence (DNA): TGCGCCAGCAGCTTGGCCGAAAGCTCCTACAATGAGCAGTTCTTC. It translates to CASSLAESSYNEQFF.

The genes are TRBV7-2 and TRBJ2-7; D is possibly TRBD1 (5 bases). V gave up 5 bases and J gave up 0 bases, with 11 bases separating them. The length of the CDR3 is 14 residues. Per germline, CDR1 SGHTA and CDR2 FQGNSA. CDR3 residues: CASSLDRSSYEQYF. In nucleotides, the CDR3 is TGTGCCAGCAGCCTCGACAGAAGCTCCTACGAGCAGTACTTC. The variable domain in full, completed from reference TRBV7-2 and TRBJ2-7, reads GAGVSQSPSNKVTEKGKDVELRCDPISGHTALYWYRQSLGQGLEFLIYFQGNSAPDKSGLPSDRFSAERTGGSVSTLTIQRTQQEDSAVYLCASSLDRSSYEQYFGPGTRLTVT.

V gene TRBV5-1 combines with J gene TRBJ1-1; D gene unclear. The V and J ends lost 0 bases and 0 bases respectively, with 15 bases between them. The CDR3 contains 17 residues. The germline CDR1 and CDR2 sequences are SGHRS and YFSETQ. The CDR3 sequence: CASSLDTAIFMNTEAFF. The CDR3 DNA sequence: TGCGCCAGCAGCTTGGACACAGCTATTTTCATGAACACTGAAGCTTTCTTT. The full variable domain, rest sourced from reference TRBV5-1 and TRBJ1-1, is KAGVTQTPRYLIKTRGQQVTLSCSPISGHRSVSWYQQTPGQGLQFLFEYFSETQRNKGNFPGRFSGRQFSNSRSEMNVSTLELGDSALYLCASSLDTAIFMNTEAFFGQGTRLTVV.

The rearrangement links TRBV7-9 to TRBJ1-4, with D unresolved. V lost 5 bases, J lost 3 bases, and 19 bases lay in between. There are 17 residues in the CDR3. Germline CDR1 reads SEHNR; CDR2 reads FQNEAQ (reference sequence). The CDR3 nucleotides read TGTGCCAGCAGCGACCCCCAACCAGGTGTGGCTAATGAAAAACTGTTTTTT. Translated, it gives CASSDPQPGVANEKLFF. The full variable domain, in which reference TRBV7-9 and TRBJ1-4 provide the parts outside the CDR3, is DTGVSQNPRHKITKRGQNVTFRCDPISEHNRLYWYRQTLGQGPEFLTYFQNEAQLEKSRLLSDRFSAERPKGSFSTLEIQRTEQGDSAMYLCASSDPQPGVANEKLFFGSGTQLSVL.

V gene TRBV18 combines with J gene TRBJ2-3; 9 positions match TRBD2. J gave up 3 bases and V 0 bases, and 10 bases lay outside the gene matches. The CDR3 spans 18 residues. Per germline, CDR1 KGHSH and CDR2 LQKENI. The CDR3 nucleotides read TGTGCCAGCTCACCACCCCCTCGAGCGGGGGGTGGAACAGATACGCAGTATTTT. As protein: CASSPPPRAGGGTDTQYF.

This chain joins TRBV19 and TRBJ2-7; 7 nucleotides match TRBD1. CDR1 is LNHDA, CDR2 SQIVND, per germline (reference sequence). The CDR3 covers 16 residues. With 5 bases clipped from V and 5 bases from J, the junction kept 15 bases outside the gene matches. The CDR3 spells CASSSSPSGTVNEQYF. CDR3 sequence (DNA): TGTGCCAGTAGTTCATCACCCTCCGGGACAGTCAACGAGCAGTACTTC.

The V and J genes are TRBV10-2 and TRBJ2-1, with TRBD2 identical over 14 bases. Germline V CDR1 and CDR2: WSHSY, SAAADI. The trim removed 7 bases at V and 8 bases at J, leaving 13 bases unmatched. The CDR3 totals 17 residues. DNA of the CDR3: TGCGCCAGCATCATTCCCGGGACTAGCGGGAGTGTCGATGAGCAGTTCTTC. Protein sequence: CASIIPGTSGSVDEQFF.

The chain links TRBV7-2 to TRBJ1-2; D is possibly TRBD1 (5 bases). CDR3 length: 13 amino acids. V was shortened by 5 bases and J by 3 bases, with 10 bases between the two germline ends. The germline CDR1 and CDR2 sequences are SGHTA and FQGNSA. This CDR3 reads CASSQDTYYGYTF. CDR3 DNA: TGTGCCAGCAGCCAGGACACCTACTATGGCTACACCTTC.

The chain is built from TRBV7-2 and TRBJ2-5, with a possible D match to TRBD2 (6 bases). Germline CDR1 reads SGHTA; CDR2 reads FQGNSA. This CDR3 is 14 amino acids long. V lost 6 bases and J lost 5, with 16 bases in between. CDR3 in amino acids: CASRFTEGPETQYF. CDR3 bases: TGTGCCAGCAGGTTTACGGAGGGCCCTGAGACCCAGTACTTC.

The V call is TRBV4-1, the J call TRBJ1-1; D remains unclear. Germline V gene sequence: CDR1 MGHRA, CDR2 YSYEKL. V gave up 1 base and J gave up 6 bases, with 12 bases separating them. CDR3 size: 14 residues. DNA of the CDR3: TGCGCCAGCAGCCAAGTATCCAGGAGATCTGAAGCTTTCTTT. Its protein is CASSQVSRRSEAFF.

The chain recombines TRBV12-5 with TRBJ2-1; 7 bases are shared with TRBD2. This CDR3 is 14 amino acids long. Germline CDR1 is LGHNT and CDR2 is FRNRAP. The J segment lost 1 base and the V segment lost 6 bases, leaving 3 bases of the junction unmatched. The CDR3 bases are TGTGCTAGTGGCCGCGGGGGTTCCTACAATGAGCAGTTCTTC. Translating it yields CASGRGGSYNEQFF.

This sequence joins TRBV19 and TRBJ2-1, with 10 positions matching TRBD2. This CDR3 contains 16 residues. V lost 6 bases to trimming and J lost 4 bases; unmatched junction nucleotides: 9. From germline, CDR1 is LNHDA and CDR2 SQIVND (reference sequence). The CDR3, as DNA: TGTGCCAGTAGGCCATTTAGCGGGAGGAAGTACAATGAGCAGTTCTTC. Translating gives CASRPFSGRKYNEQFF.

This chain uses TRBV28 with TRBJ2-1; tentative D call: TRBD2 (5 bases). This CDR3 has 15 amino acids. Per the germline V gene, CDR1 is MDHEN and CDR2 is SYDVKM. V lost 2 bases, J lost 8 bases, and 16 bases lay in between. This CDR3 reads CASSLGGRPRDEQFF. For the CDR3, the DNA is TGTGCCAGCAGTTTAGGCGGACGCCCGAGGGATGAGCAGTTCTTC.

This rearrangement joins TRBV5-5 to TRBJ1-2; D gene uncertain. CDR1 and CDR2 from the germline V gene are SGHKS and YYEKEE (reference sequence). V was shortened by 5 bases and J by 2 bases, with 10 bases between the two germline ends. The CDR3 has 13 residues. CDR3 sequence: CASSLGLNYGYTF. The CDR3 DNA sequence: TGTGCCAGCAGTTTAGGTCTCAACTATGGCTACACCTTC.

This clone turned up a few times. The chain couples TRBV30 to TRBJ1-6; unclear D gene. Trimming took off 4 bases at V and 7 bases at J, with 11 bases between the two ends. CDR3 length equals 13 residues. CDR1 and CDR2 from the germline V gene are GTSNPN and SVGIG (reference sequence). The CDR3, as DNA: TGTGCCTGGAAGTTGGCTCCGAATTCACCCCTCCACTTT. Protein product: CAWKLAPNSPLHF.

This clone showed up just once. The chain is built from TRBV19 and TRBJ1-3; D gene ambiguous. Deletions cut 1 base from V and 0 bases from J, with 16 bases between. The germline V gene encodes CDR1 LNHDA and CDR2 SQIVND (reference sequence). CDR3 length: 18 residues. CDR3 sequence reads: CASSIGAATAVSGNTIYF. The CDR3 coding sequence is TGTGCCAGTAGTATAGGAGCTGCGACGGCCGTCTCTGGAAACACCATATATTTT. The full variable domain, rest sourced from reference TRBV19 and TRBJ1-3, is DGGITQSPKYLFRKEGQNVTLSCEQNLNHDAMYWYRQDPGQGLRLIYYSQIVNDFQKGDIAEGYSVSREKKESFPLTVTSAQKNPTAFYLCASSIGAATAVSGNTIYFGEGSWLTVV.

The chain has TRBV5-1 and TRBJ1-2; 9 positions agree with TRBD1. Trimming removed 1 base from V and 4 bases from J; junction bases left unmatched: 5. Germline V CDR1 and CDR2: SGHRS, YFSETQ. CDR3 length: 15 residues. Written as DNA, the CDR3 is TGCGCCAGCAGCTTGCTGACAGGGGGGATCTATGGCTACACCTTC. It codes for CASSLLTGGIYGYTF.

The chain has TRBV30 and TRBJ1-6; a weak D match, TRBD1 (5 bases). The germline V and J ends were trimmed by 0 bases and 7 bases, with 13 bases remaining between them. CDR3 size: 15 residues. Germline V gene lookup returns CDR1 GTSNPN and CDR2 SVGIG (reference sequence). The DNA of the CDR3 is TGTGCCTGGAGTGTACCCCCGGGGGACAATTCACCCCTCCACTTT. It encodes CAWSVPPGDNSPLHF.

This clone came up once. V gene TRBV30 combines with J gene TRBJ1-1; weak D call: TRBD1 (5 bases). This CDR3 is built from 13 residues. Germline V lookup: CDR1 GTSNPN, CDR2 SVGIG (reference sequence). The germline V and J ends were trimmed by 8 bases and 11 bases, with 24 bases remaining between them. DNA for the CDR3: TGTGCCGGGGCTTCGGAGGTCCCGGGTGGGGCTTTCTTT. Translated, it gives CAGASEVPGGAFF.

The chain combines TRBV14 with TRBJ1-1; TRBD1 is a possible D gene (5 bases). Germline CDR1 and CDR2: SGHDN and FVKESK. The CDR3 extends over 14 amino acids. Trimming shortened V by 1 base and J by 8 bases, and 14 bases separated the two germline ends. In DNA, the CDR3 is TGTGCCAGCAGCCAAGTAATCGGGGCAGGCGAAGCTTTCTTT. It codes for CASSQVIGAGEAFF.

This clone has a single count. Other DNA sequences of this sample code for an identical CDR3. V gene TRBV11-3 combines with J gene TRBJ1-1, with unresolved D. V was cut by 2 bases and J by 1 base, with 5 bases left in between. Germline V gives CDR1 SGHNT, CDR2 YENEEA. The CDR3 covers 13 residues. The CDR3 DNA reads as TGTGCCAGCAGCTTACGGAGGAACACTGAAGCTTTCTTT. Protein sequence: CASSLRRNTEAFF. The entire variable domain, with the rest obtained from reference TRBV11-3 and TRBJ1-1, is as follows: EAGVVQSPRYKIIEKKQPVAFWCNPISGHNTLYWYLQNLGQGPELLIRYENEEAVDDSQLPKDRFSAERLKGVDSTLKIQPAELGDSAVYLCASSLRRNTEAFFGQGTRLTVV.

V gene TRBV7-9 combines with J gene TRBJ1-4; no clear D gene. Germline-derived CDR1 and CDR2 are SEHNR and FQNEAQ (reference sequence). The V gene lost 5 bases and the J gene lost 6 bases, with 16 bases spanning the gap. This CDR3 is 15 amino acids long. DNA for the CDR3: TGTGCCAGCAGCCACACAAAGGGAATCGATGAAAAACTGTTTTTT. Translated, it gives CASSHTKGIDEKLFF.

The chain has TRBV19 and TRBJ1-1; D is possibly TRBD1 (6 bases). This CDR3 region has 14 residues. CDR1 is LNHDA, CDR2 SQIVND, per germline (reference sequence). V was trimmed by 4 bases and J by 5 bases, leaving 14 bases between them. The CDR3 nucleotides read TGTGCCAGTAGTAGGGACACGGTCGGGACTGAAGCTTTCTTT. This encodes CASSRDTVGTEAFF.

This chain links TRBV5-6 with TRBJ2-1; D is uncertain. Per germline, CDR1 SGHDT and CDR2 YYEEEE. The CDR3 has 13 residues. Deletions cut 0 bases from V and 6 bases from J, with 7 bases between. CDR3 loop: CASSLEDFNEQFF. CDR3 in DNA: TGTGCCAGCAGCTTGGAAGACTTCAATGAGCAGTTCTTC.